The 5 T cell receptor beta chains presented below share a single source sample, sequenced in a study of shared clonotypes between healthy human individuals. Data came from immunoSEQ multiplex PCR; TCRdb stores just in-frame clones and leaves some out. Here the sample spans around 1.5 million clones, 95% to 99% being singletons. Sample: naive CD4+ T cells sorted from blood. Subset defined: CD45RA+ positively selected. Receptors were obtained from a man aged 25 to 40 in good health.

With regard to this clone: Other DNA variants within this sample encode the same CDR3. This chain uses TRBV2 with TRBJ1-5; D is ambiguous. V lost 7 bases and J 0 bases, leaving 4 bases between the germline ends. The CDR3 has 12 amino acids. Germline V lookup: CDR1 SNHLY, CDR2 FYNNEI. CDR3 sequence (DNA): TGTGCCAGCATGGGTAGCAATCAGCCCCAGCATTTT. This encodes CASMGSNQPQHF.

This chain links TRBV7-2 with TRBJ2-1, with 7 bases lining up with TRBD1. The CDR3 contains 16 residues. Looked up from germline, CDR1 is SGHTA and CDR2 is FQGNSA. With 5 bases clipped from V and 10 bases from J, the junction kept 17 bases outside the gene matches. In nucleotides, the CDR3 is TGTGCCAGCAGCCCTCACACAGGGGACCACCGGGCCGAGCAGTTCTTC. Protein: CASSPHTGDHRAEQFF.

This sequence joins TRBV9 and TRBJ1-1; a possible D gene is TRBD1 (6 bases). This CDR3 has 15 residues. V lost 4 bases and J 1 base, leaving 14 bases between the germline ends. CDR1 is SGDLS and CDR2 is YYNGEE in the germline V gene. CDR3 residues: CASSNMIQGNTEAFF. The CDR3 DNA follows: TGTGCCAGCAGCAACATGATACAGGGGAACACTGAAGCTTTCTTT.

This rearrangement joins TRBV7-2 to TRBJ2-7, with 7 bases fitting TRBD2. CDR1 is SGHTA and CDR2 is FQGNSA in the germline V gene. V lost 6 bases and J lost 2; bases outside the gene matches: 4. The CDR3 covers 13 residues. As DNA, the CDR3 is TGTGCCAGCAGTCCTAGCGGAGCCTACGAGCAGTACTTC. It yields the protein CASSPSGAYEQYF.

J is TRBJ2-7 and V is TRBV7-9, with D possibly being TRBD2 (5 bases). The CDR3 contains 13 residues. V was trimmed by 3 bases and J by 6 bases, leaving 12 bases between them. Germline CDR1 SEHNR, CDR2 FQNEAQ (reference sequence). In nucleotides, the CDR3 is TGTGCCAGCAGCTTCTCCGGGGTACTCGAGCAGTACTTC. Its translation: CASSFSGVLEQYF.